The 19 T cell receptor beta chains below all came from one sample that was sequenced in a study of graft-versus-host responses after intestinal transplantation. Grafts had their tissue processed, releasing intraepithelial and lamina propria lymphocytes. Data came from immunoSEQ multiplex PCR; TCRdb stores just in-frame clones and leaves some out. Here the sample spans 3,000 to 4,000 clones, 55% to 75% being singletons. The sample in question was ileum tissue, obtained 1,000 to 1,100 days after intestinal transplantation. These receptors were taken from a human patient who received an intestinal transplant, so some T cells may come from the graft donor.

The rearrangement links TRBV10-3 to TRBJ2-5, with TRBD2 matching over 10 bases. The junction had 12 bases not matched to a gene; V was cut back by 10 bases and J by 4 bases. CDR3 size: 15 residues. CDR1 and CDR2 (germline): ENHRY, SYGVKD. CDR3 amino acids: CAKSPGTSVRETQYF. CDR3 in DNA: TGTGCCAAGTCCCCCGGGACTAGCGTAAGAGAGACCCAGTACTTC.

The chain is built from TRBV7-6 and TRBJ1-1; 11 bases align to TRBD1. Germline values: CDR1 SGHVS, CDR2 FNYEAQ. The CDR3 has 18 amino acids. V lost 5 bases to trimming and J lost 0 bases; unmatched junction nucleotides: 11. The CDR3 loop is CASSNPGQGEPMNTEAFF. The CDR3 DNA is TGTGCCAGCAGCAATCCGGGACAGGGGGAGCCCATGAACACTGAAGCTTTCTTT.

The chain recombines TRBV9 with TRBJ2-3; possibly TRBD1 or TRBD2 for D (5 bases each). This CDR3 is 15 amino acids long. Germline values: CDR1 SGDLS, CDR2 YYNGEE. V lost 3 bases to trimming and J lost 3 bases, with 14 bases between them. The chain's CDR3 is CASSARDGWTDTQYF. The CDR3 coding sequence is TGTGCCAGCAGCGCCCGGGACGGGTGGACAGATACGCAGTATTTT.

Note on this clone: An end of the junction differs from the germline gene, which may be a read error. This chain uses TRBV7-9 with TRBJ1-2; tentative D call: TRBD1 (6 bases). Germline values: CDR1 SEHNR, CDR2 FQNEAQ (reference sequence). The CDR3 runs to 13 residues. The CDR3 DNA follows: TGTGCCAGCAGCTTAGGCCCTATTTTGGACAGTGCCTTC. This translates into CASSLGPILDSAF.

The gene calls are TRBV28 and TRBJ2-6; D is ambiguous. Germline assignment: CDR1 MDHEN and CDR2 SYDVKM. The CDR3 runs to 15 residues. V lost 1 base to trimming and J lost 4 bases, with 8 bases between them. The CDR3 DNA follows: TGTGCCAGCAGTTTATATGGGTTAGGGGCCAACGTCCTGACTTTC. This gives the protein CASSLYGLGANVLTF.

This chain connects TRBV2 to TRBJ1-2, with 7 bases lining up with TRBD1. The germline V gene encodes CDR1 SNHLY and CDR2 FYNNEI. CDR3 size: 13 residues. The V gene end was trimmed by 5 bases and the J gene end by 9 bases; junction bases not matched to a gene: 9. The CDR3 loop is CASSSDREASYTF. The DNA of the CDR3 is TGTGCCAGCAGTTCAGACAGGGAGGCGAGCTACACCTTC.

The chain is built from TRBV5-6 and TRBJ1-6; no reliable D call. CDR3 length: 16 residues. V dropped 0 bases and J dropped 7 bases, with 14 bases sitting between them. CDR1 and CDR2 from the germline V gene are SGHDT and YYEEEE. For the CDR3, the DNA is TGTGCCAGCAGCTTGGCCAGTGGAGGTCCGAATTCACCCCTCCACTTT. Translating gives CASSLASGGPNSPLHF.

V gene TRBV6-6 combines with J gene TRBJ2-3; the D is unclear. V gave up 0 bases and J gave up 9 bases, with 7 bases separating them. The CDR3 totals 12 residues. Per germline, CDR1 MNHNY and CDR2 SVGAGI (reference sequence). In nucleotides, the CDR3 is TGTGCCAGCAGTTACTCGGATAACACGCAGTATTTT. Encoded protein: CASSYSDNTQYF.

The rearrangement uses TRBV27 and TRBJ2-6, with D unresolved. Looked up from germline, CDR1 is MNHEY and CDR2 is SMNVEV (reference sequence). V was trimmed by 5 bases and J by 0 bases, leaving 14 bases between them. The length of the CDR3 is 17 residues. In nucleotides, the CDR3 is TGTGCCAGCAGTCCCCGGCCTTCTTACTCTGGGGCCAACGTCCTGACTTTC. As protein: CASSPRPSYSGANVLTF.

V is TRBV5-4 and J is TRBJ2-1, with 10 bases identical to TRBD2. Germline loops: CDR1 SGHNT, CDR2 YYREEE (reference sequence). This CDR3 comprises 15 residues. V shed 4 bases, J shed 0 bases, and the junction held 1 base outside the gene matches. The CDR3 here is CASSTSGISYNEQFF. DNA for the CDR3: TGTGCCAGCAGCACTAGCGGGATCTCCTACAATGAGCAGTTCTTC.

This chain connects TRBV5-1 to TRBJ2-5; D perhaps matches TRBD2 (5 bases). In germline, CDR1 is SGHRS, CDR2 YFSETQ. V was trimmed by 5 bases and J by 5 bases, leaving 7 bases between them. This CDR3 comprises 11 residues. This CDR3 reads CASREAETQYF. CDR3 DNA sequence: TGCGCCAGCAGGGAGGCGGAGACCCAGTACTTC.

The genes are TRBV27 and TRBJ2-7; 11 positions match TRBD2. Trimming took 9 bases from V and 0 from J; bases not matched to a gene: 19. From germline, CDR1 is MNHEY and CDR2 SMNVEV (reference sequence). The CDR3 sequence is 19 residues long. The CDR3: CASRGFWLAGGPSSYEQYF. In nucleotides, the CDR3 is TGTGCCAGTAGGGGCTTCTGGCTAGCGGGGGGACCGAGCTCCTACGAGCAGTACTTC.

V usage is TRBV6-1 and J usage is TRBJ2-3; maybe TRBD1 (6 bases). Germline V gene lookup returns CDR1 MNHNS and CDR2 SASEGT. Trimming removed 4 bases at V and 2 bases at J, with 10 bases between. The CDR3 has 14 amino acids. The CDR3 loop reads CASSGQVLTDTQYF. For the CDR3, the DNA is TGTGCCAGCAGTGGACAGGTGCTCACAGATACGCAGTATTTT.

The V call is TRBV7-2, the J call TRBJ2-7; D gene ambiguous. This CDR3 region has 13 residues. Germline V gene sequence: CDR1 SGHTA, CDR2 FQGNSA. V gave up 2 bases and J gave up 0 bases, with 5 bases separating them. CDR3 sequence: CASSLQASYEQYF. CDR3 DNA sequence: TGTGCCAGCAGCTTACAGGCCTCCTACGAGCAGTACTTC.

This clone was seen more than once but under ten times. One end of the junction does not line up with germline, which may come from a read error. V and J are TRBV6-1 and TRBJ1-5, with 9 bases that match TRBD1. In germline, CDR1 is MNHNS, CDR2 SASEGT. The CDR3 loop spans 15 amino acids. The CDR3 loop is CASSLSGQGNQPQHF. The DNA of the CDR3 is TGTGCCAGCAGTCTCTCGGGACAGGGCAACCAGCCCCAGCATTTT.

The chain employs TRBV5-1 and TRBJ1-4; TRBD1 aligns across 7 bases. Germline V gene lookup returns CDR1 SGHRS and CDR2 YFSETQ. J was trimmed by 5 bases and V by 0 bases; bases with no gene match: 7. The CDR3 is 16 amino acids. The CDR3 protein is CASSLGEGAFNEKLFF. In DNA form, the CDR3 reads TGCGCCAGCAGCTTGGGCGAGGGGGCCTTCAATGAAAAACTGTTTTTT.

This chain connects TRBV9 to TRBJ2-2; 11 positions agree with TRBD2. The CDR3 sequence is 21 residues long. Trimming at V came to 3 bases and at J to 3 bases, leaving 19 bases not matched to a gene. Per germline, CDR1 SGDLS and CDR2 YYNGEE. CDR3 in amino acids: CASSAPGLAGGEQRDTGELFF. CDR3 nucleotide sequence: TGTGCCAGCAGCGCCCCCGGGCTAGCGGGGGGTGAGCAGCGTGACACCGGGGAGCTGTTTTTT.

The chain employs TRBV4-1 and TRBJ1-5; no clear D. The CDR3 consists of 17 residues. Between the trimmed V and J ends, which lost 0 bases and 4 bases, there was a span of 16 bases. Germline V gene data show CDR1 as MGHRA and CDR2 as YSYEKL. The CDR3 DNA reads TGCGCCAGCAGCCAAGATTTTTCTCCTCCTGGGAATCAGCCCCAGCATTTT. This translates into CASSQDFSPPGNQPQHF.

The V call is TRBV5-3, the J call TRBJ2-7; D remains ambiguous. TRBV5-3 is classed as an ORF, of uncertain function. The CDR3 has 12 amino acids. Written as DNA, the CDR3 is TGTGCCAGCAGCTTGGACGGTTACGAGCAGTACGTC. Its translation is CASSLDGYEQYV.